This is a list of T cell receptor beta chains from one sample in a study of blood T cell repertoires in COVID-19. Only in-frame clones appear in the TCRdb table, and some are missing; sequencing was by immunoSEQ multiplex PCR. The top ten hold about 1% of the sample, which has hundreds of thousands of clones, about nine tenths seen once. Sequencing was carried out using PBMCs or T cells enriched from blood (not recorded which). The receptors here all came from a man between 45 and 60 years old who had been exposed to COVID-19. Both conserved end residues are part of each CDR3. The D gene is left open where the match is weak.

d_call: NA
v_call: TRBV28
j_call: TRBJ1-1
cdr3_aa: CASSPAGGNTEAFF
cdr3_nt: TGTGCCAGCAGTCCCGCTGGAGGCAACACTGAAGCTTTCTTT

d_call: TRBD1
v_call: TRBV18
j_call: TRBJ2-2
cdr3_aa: CASSPEQGALTGELFF
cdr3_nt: TGTGCCAGCTCACCCGAACAGGGGGCTCTCACCGGGGAGCTGTTTTTT

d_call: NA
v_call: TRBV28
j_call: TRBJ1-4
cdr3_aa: CASSFGRRTNEKLFF
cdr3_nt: TGTGCCAGCAGTTTTGGGAGGCGAACTAATGAAAAACTGTTTTTT

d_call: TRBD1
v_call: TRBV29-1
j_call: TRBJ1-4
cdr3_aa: CSVDPGQGSEKLFF
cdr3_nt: TGCAGCGTTGATCCGGGACAGGGGAGTGAAAAACTGTTTTTT

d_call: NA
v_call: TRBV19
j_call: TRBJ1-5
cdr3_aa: CASGLGRASGQPQHF
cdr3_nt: TGTGCCAGTGGACTAGGTAGGGCATCGGGTCAGCCCCAGCATTTT

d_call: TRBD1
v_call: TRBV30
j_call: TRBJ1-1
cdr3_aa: CAWSGTGDTEAFF
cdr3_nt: TGTGCCTGGAGTGGGACAGGGGACACTGAAGCTTTCTTT

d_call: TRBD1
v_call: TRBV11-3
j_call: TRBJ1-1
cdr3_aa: CASSLGQGSDTEAFF
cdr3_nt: TGTGCCAGCAGCTTAGGACAGGGATCAGACACTGAAGCTTTCTTT

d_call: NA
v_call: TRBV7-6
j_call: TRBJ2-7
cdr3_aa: CASSSHLGHRDQNYEQYF
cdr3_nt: TGTGCCAGCAGCTCCCACTTAGGCCACCGGGATCAAAATTACGAGCAGTACTTC

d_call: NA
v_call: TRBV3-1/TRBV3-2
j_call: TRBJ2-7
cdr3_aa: CASSQVRTLQAYEQYF
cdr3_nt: TGTGCCAGCAGCCAAGTGCGGACCTTACAGGCCTACGAGCAGTACTTC

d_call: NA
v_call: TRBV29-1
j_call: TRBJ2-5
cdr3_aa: CSVDPGTKETQYF
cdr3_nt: TGCAGCGTTGATCCCGGGACAAAAGAGACCCAGTACTTC

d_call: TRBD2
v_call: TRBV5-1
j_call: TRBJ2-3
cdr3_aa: CASTLAGAADTQYF
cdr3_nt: TGCGCCAGCACACTAGCGGGAGCGGCAGATACGCAGTATTTT

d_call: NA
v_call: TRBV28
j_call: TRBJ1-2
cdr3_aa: CASSFPGRGFYGYTF
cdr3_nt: TGTGCCAGCAGTTTTCCAGGCCGGGGGTTCTATGGCTACACCTTC

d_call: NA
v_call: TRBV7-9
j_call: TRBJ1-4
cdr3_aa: CASSPTRGATNEKLFF
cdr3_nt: TGTGCCAGCAGCCCCACCAGAGGTGCAACTAATGAAAAACTGTTTTTT

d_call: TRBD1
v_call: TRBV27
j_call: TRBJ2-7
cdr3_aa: CASSSSGTGNPYEQYF
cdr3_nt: TGTGCCAGCAGTTCCTCCGGGACAGGGAACCCCTACGAGCAGTACTTC

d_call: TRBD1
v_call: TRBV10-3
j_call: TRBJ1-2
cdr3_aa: CASKAGRGRGSNYGYTF
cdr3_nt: TGTGCCTCGAAAGCGGGCAGGGGGCGCGGTTCTAACTATGGCTACACCTTC

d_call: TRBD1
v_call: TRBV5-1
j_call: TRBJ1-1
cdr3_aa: CASSQRDRGETEAFF
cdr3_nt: TGCGCCAGCAGCCAGAGGGACAGGGGGGAAACTGAAGCTTTCTTT

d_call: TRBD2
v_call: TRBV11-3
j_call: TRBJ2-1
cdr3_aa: CASSVGLAGLYNEQFF
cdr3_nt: TGTGCCAGCAGCGTCGGACTAGCGGGCCTTTACAATGAGCAGTTCTTC

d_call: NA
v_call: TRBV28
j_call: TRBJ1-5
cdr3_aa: CASSFSGQPQHF
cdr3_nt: TGTGCCAGCAGTTTCTCCGGGCAGCCCCAGCATTTT

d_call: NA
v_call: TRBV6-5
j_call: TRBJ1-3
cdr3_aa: CASAAEAFSGNTIYF
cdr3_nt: TGTGCCAGCGCAGCAGAGGCCTTCTCTGGAAACACCATATATTTT

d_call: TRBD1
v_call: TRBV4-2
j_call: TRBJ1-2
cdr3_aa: CASSQERGQNYGYTF
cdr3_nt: TGTGCCAGCAGCCAAGAGAGGGGACAGAACTATGGCTACACCTTC

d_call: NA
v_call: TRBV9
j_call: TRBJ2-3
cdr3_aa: CASSIRGVADTQYF
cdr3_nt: TGTGCCAGCAGCATCAGGGGAGTTGCAGATACGCAGTATTTT

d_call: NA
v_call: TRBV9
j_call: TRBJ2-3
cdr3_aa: CASSFLGLAATGAQYF
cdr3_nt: TGTGCCAGCAGCTTCCTGGGACTCGCCGCCACCGGGGCGCAGTATTTT